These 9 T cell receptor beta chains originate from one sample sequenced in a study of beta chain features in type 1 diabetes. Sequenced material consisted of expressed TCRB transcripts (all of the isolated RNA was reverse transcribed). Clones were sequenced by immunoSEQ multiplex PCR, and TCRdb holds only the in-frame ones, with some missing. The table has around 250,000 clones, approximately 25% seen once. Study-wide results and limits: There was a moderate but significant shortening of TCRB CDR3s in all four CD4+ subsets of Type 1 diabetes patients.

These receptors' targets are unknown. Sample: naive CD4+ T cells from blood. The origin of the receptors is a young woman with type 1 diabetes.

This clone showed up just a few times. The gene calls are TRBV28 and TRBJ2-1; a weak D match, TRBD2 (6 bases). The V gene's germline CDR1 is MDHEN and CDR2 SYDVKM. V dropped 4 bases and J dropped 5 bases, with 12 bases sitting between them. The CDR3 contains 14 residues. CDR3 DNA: TGTGCCAGCAGTTCCCCGGGAGCTGACAATGAGCAGTTCTTC. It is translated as CASSSPGADNEQFF.

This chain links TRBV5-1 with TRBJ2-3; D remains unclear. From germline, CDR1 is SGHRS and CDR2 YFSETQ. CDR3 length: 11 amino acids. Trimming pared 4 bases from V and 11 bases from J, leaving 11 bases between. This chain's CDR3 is CASSLGVLQYF. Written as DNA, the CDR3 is TGCGCCAGCAGCCTGGGCGTCCTGCAGTATTTT.

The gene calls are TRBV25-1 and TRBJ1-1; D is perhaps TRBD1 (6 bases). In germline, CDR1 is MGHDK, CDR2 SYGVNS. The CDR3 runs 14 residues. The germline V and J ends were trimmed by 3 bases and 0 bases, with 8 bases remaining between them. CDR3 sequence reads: CASSDQGLNTEAFF. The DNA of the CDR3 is TGTGCCAGCAGTGATCAGGGGCTGAACACTGAAGCTTTCTTT.

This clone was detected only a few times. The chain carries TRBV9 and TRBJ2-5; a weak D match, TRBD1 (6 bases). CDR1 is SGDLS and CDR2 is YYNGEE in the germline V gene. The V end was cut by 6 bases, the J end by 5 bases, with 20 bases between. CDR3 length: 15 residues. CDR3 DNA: TGTGCCAGCACCCGAACAGGGAACACAGGGGAGACCCAGTACTTC. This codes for CASTRTGNTGETQYF.

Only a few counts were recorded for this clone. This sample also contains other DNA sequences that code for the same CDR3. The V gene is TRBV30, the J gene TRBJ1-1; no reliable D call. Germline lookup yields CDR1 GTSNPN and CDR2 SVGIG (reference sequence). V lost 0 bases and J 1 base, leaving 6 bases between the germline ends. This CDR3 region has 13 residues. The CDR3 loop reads CAWSVRGNTEAFF. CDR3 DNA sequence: TGTGCCTGGAGTGTCCGGGGGAACACTGAAGCTTTCTTT.

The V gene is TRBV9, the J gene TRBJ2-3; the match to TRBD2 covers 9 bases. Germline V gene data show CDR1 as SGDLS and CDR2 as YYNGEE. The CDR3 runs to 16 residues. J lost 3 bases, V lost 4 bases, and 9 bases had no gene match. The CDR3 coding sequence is TGTGCCAGCAGCCCCCGTAGCGGGAGAGGTACAGATACGCAGTATTTT. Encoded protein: CASSPRSGRGTDTQYF.

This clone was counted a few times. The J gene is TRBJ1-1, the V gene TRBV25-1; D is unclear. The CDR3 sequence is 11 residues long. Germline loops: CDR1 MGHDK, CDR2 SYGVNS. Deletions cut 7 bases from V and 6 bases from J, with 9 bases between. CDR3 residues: CASIGVSEAFF. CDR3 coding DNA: TGTGCCAGCATTGGAGTGTCTGAAGCTTTCTTT.

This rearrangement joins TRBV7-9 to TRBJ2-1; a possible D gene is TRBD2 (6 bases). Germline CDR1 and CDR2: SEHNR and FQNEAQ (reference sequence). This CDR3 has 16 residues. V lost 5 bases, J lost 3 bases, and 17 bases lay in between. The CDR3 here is CASSPLGGDDYNEQFF. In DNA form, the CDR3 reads TGTGCCAGCAGCCCCCTAGGCGGGGACGACTACAATGAGCAGTTCTTC. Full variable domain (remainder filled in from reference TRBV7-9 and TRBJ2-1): DTGVSQNPRHKITKRGQNVTFRCDPISEHNRLYWYRQTLGQGPEFLTYFQNEAQLEKSRLLSDRFSAERPKGSFSTLEIQRTEQGDSAMYLCASSPLGGDDYNEQFFGPGTRLTVL.

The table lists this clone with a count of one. CDR3 residues: CASSLGESNTEAFF. For the CDR3, the DNA is TGTGCCAGCAGCTTAGGGGAGTCGAACACTGAAGCTTTCTTT. The chain uses TRBV7-9 and TRBJ1-1; D ambiguous. The V end lost 1 base, the J end lost 1 base, and 7 bases lay between the germline ends. The germline V gene has CDR1 SEHNR and CDR2 FQNEAQ (reference sequence). The CDR3 sequence is 14 residues long. Complete variable domain (other parts from reference TRBV7-9 and TRBJ1-1): DTGVSQNPRHKITKRGQNVTFRCDPISEHNRLYWYRQTLGQGPEFLTYFQNEAQLEKSRLLSDRFSAERPKGSFSTLEIQRTEQGDSAMYLCASSLGESNTEAFFGQGTRLTVV.